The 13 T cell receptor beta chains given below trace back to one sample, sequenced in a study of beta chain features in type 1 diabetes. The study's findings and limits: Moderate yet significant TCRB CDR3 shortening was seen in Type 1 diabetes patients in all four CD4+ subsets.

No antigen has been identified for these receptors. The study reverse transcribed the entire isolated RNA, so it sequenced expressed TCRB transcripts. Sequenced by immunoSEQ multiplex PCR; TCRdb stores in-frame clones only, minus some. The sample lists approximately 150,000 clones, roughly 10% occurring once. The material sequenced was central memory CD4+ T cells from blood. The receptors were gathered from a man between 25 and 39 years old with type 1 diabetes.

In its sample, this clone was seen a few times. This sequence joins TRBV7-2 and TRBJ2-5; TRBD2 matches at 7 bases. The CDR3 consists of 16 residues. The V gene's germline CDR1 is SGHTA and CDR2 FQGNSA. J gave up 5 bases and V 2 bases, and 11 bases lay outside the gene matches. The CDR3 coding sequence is TGTGCCAGCAGCTTAAGAGGGAGGGGTCGGGTGGAGACCCAGTACTTC. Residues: CASSLRGRGRVETQYF.

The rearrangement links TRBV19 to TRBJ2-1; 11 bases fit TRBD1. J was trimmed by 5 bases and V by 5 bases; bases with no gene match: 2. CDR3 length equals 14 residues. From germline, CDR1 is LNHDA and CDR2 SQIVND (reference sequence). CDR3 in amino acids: CASSPGQGDNEQFF. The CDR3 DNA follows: TGTGCCAGTAGTCCGGGACAGGGGGACAATGAGCAGTTCTTC.

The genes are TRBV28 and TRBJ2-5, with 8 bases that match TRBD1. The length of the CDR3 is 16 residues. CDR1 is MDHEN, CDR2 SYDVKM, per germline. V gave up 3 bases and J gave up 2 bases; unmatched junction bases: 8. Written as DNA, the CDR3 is TGTGCCAGCAGTTTTTCCCCCGGGACAGGTCAAGAGACCCAGTACTTC. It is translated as CASSFSPGTGQETQYF. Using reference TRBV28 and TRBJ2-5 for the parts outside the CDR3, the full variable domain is DVKVTQSSRYLVKRTGEKVFLECVQDMDHENMFWYRQDPGLGLRLIYFSYDVKMKEKGDIPEGYSVSREKKERFSLILESASTNQTSMYLCASSFSPGTGQETQYFGPGTRLLVL.

The CDR3 here is CASRTQRGGGDTQYF. CDR3 nucleotide sequence: TGTGCCAGCAGGACCCAGCGGGGGGGCGGAGATACGCAGTATTTT. This chain uses TRBV27 with TRBJ2-3; 10 bases align to TRBD2. V dropped 6 bases and J dropped 5; count of bases not matched to a gene: 8. Per germline, CDR1 MNHEY and CDR2 SMNVEV (reference sequence). CDR3 length: 15 residues.

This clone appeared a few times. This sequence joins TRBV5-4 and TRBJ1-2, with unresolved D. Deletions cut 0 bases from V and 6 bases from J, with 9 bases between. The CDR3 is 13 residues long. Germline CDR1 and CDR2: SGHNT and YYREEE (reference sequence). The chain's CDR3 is CASSLAGVDGYTF. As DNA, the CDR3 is TGTGCCAGCAGCTTGGCCGGTGTGGATGGCTACACCTTC.

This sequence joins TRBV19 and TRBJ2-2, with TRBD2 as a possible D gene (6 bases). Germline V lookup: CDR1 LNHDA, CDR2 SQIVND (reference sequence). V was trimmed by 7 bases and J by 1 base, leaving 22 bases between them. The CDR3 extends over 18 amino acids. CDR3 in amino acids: CASKAARDSIENTGELFF. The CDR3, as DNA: TGTGCCAGTAAAGCGGCGCGGGACTCCATTGAGAACACCGGGGAGCTGTTTTTT.

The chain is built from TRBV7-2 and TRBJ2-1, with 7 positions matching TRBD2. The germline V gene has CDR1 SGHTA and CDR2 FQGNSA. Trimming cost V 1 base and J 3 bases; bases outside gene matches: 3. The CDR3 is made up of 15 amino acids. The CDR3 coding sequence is TGTGCCAGCAGCTTAGTGGCTAGCGGCTACAATGAGCAGTTCTTC. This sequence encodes CASSLVASGYNEQFF. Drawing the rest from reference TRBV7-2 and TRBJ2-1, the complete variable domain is GAGVSQSPSNKVTEKGKDVELRCDPISGHTALYWYRQSLGQGLEFLIYFQGNSAPDKSGLPSDRFSAERTGGSVSTLTIQRTQQEDSAVYLCASSLVASGYNEQFFGPGTRLTVL.

The CDR3 loop reads CASSISGSPSGEQYF. CDR3 in DNA: TGTGCCAGCAGCATCTCCGGGTCGCCCTCGGGCGAGCAGTACTTC. V usage is TRBV7-9 and J usage is TRBJ2-7; D uncertain. Germline lookup yields CDR1 SEHNR and CDR2 FQNEAQ (reference sequence). Trimming took 5 bases from V and 6 from J, leaving 20 bases between them. The CDR3 sequence is 15 residues long.

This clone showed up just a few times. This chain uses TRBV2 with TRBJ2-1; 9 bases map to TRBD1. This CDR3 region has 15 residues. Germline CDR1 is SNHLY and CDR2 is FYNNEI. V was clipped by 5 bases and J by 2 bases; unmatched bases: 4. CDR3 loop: CASSLQGAAYNEQFF. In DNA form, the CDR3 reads TGTGCCAGCAGTCTACAGGGGGCTGCCTACAATGAGCAGTTCTTC. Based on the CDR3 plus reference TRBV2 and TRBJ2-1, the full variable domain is EPEVTQTPSHQVTQMGQEVILRCVPISNHLYFYWYRQILGQKVEFLVSFYNNEISEKSEIFDDQFSVERPDGSNFTLKIRSTKLEDSAMYFCASSLQGAAYNEQFFGPGTRLTVL.

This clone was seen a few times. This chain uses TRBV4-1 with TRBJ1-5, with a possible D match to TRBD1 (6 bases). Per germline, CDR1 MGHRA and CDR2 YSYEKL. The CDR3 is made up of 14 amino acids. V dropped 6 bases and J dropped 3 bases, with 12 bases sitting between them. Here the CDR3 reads CASSEDSHNQPQHF. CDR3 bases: TGCGCCAGCAGTGAGGACAGCCACAATCAGCCCCAGCATTTT.

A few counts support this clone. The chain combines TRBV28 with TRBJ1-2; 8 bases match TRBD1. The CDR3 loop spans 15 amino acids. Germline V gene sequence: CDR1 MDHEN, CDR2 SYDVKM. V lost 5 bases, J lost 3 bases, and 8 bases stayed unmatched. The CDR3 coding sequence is TGTGCCAGCAGTCCTACCGGGACAGGTGACTATGGCTACACCTTC. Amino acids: CASSPTGTGDYGYTF.

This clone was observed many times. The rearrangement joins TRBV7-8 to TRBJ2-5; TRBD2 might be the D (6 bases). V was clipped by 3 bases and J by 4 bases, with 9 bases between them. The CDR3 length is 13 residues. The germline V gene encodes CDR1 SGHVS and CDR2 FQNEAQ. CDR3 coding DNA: TGTGCCAGCAGCTTCGGGGAGGCAGAGACCCAGTACTTC. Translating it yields CASSFGEAETQYF.

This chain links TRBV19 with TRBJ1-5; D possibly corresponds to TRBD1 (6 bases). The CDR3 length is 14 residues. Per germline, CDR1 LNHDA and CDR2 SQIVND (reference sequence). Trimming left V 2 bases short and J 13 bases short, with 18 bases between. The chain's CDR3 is CASSIWTEAKQQHF. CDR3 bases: TGTGCCAGTAGTATATGGACAGAGGCTAAGCAGCAGCATTTT.